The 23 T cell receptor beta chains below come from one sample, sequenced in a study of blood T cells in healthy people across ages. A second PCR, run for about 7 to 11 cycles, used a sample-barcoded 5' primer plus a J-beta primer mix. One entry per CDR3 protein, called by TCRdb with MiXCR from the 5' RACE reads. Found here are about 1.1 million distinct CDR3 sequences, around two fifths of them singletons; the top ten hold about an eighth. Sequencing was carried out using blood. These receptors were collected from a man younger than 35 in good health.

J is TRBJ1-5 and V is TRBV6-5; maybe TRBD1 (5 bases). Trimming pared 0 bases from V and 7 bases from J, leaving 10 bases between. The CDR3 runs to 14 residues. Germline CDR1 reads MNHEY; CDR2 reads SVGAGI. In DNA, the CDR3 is TGTGCCAGCAGTTACTCGAGAGGGGCCCAGCCCCAGCATTTT. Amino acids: CASSYSRGAQPQHF.

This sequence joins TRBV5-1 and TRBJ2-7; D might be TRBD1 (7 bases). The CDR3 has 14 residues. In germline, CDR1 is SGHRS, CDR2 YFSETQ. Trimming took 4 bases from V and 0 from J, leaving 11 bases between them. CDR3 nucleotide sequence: TGCGCCAGCAGCGGGGGGACAGTCTCCTACGAGCAGTACTTC. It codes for CASSGGTVSYEQYF. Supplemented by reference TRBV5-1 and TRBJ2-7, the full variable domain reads KAGVTQTPRYLIKTRGQQVTLSCSPISGHRSVSWYQQTPGQGLQFLFEYFSETQRNKGNFPGRFSGRQFSNSRSEMNVSTLELGDSALYLCASSGGTVSYEQYFGPGTRLTVT.

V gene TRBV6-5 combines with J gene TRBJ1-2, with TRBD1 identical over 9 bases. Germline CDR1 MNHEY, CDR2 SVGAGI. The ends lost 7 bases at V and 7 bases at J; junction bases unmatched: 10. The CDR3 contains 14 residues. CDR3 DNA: TGTGCCAGCACCCTCAGGACAGGGGACTCTGGCTACACCTTC. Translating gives CASTLRTGDSGYTF.

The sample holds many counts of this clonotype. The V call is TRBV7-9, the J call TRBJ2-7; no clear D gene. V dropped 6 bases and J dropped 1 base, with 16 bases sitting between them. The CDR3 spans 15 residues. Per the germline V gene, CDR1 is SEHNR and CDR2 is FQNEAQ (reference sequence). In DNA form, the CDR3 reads TGTGCCAGCAGTTATGCGAAAGACTCATCCTACGAGCAGTACTTC. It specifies CASSYAKDSSYEQYF. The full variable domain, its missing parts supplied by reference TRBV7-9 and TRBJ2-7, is DTGVSQNPRHKITKRGQNVTFRCDPISEHNRLYWYRQTLGQGPEFLTYFQNEAQLEKSRLLSDRFSAERPKGSFSTLEIQRTEQGDSAMYLCASSYAKDSSYEQYFGPGTRLTVT.

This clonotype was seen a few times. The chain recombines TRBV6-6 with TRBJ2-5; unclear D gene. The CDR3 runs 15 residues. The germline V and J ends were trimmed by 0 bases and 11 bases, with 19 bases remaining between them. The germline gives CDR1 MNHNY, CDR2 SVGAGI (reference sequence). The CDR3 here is CASSYSASENYKQYF. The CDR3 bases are TGTGCCAGCAGTTACTCGGCCAGCGAAAACTACAAGCAGTACTTC.

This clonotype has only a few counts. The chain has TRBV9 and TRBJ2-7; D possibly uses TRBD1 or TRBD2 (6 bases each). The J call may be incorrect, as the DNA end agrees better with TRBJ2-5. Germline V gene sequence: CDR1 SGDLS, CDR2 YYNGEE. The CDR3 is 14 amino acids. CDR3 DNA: TGTGCCAGCAGCCTTCGGGGGCGGGCAGAGACCCAGTACTTC. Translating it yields CASSLRGRAETQYF.

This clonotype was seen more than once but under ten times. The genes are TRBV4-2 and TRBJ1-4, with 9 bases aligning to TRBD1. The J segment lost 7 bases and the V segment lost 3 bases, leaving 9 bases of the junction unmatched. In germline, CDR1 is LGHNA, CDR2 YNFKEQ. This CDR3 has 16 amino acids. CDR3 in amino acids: CASSHQAQGAGEKLFF. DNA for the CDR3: TGTGCCAGCAGCCACCAGGCACAGGGGGCGGGTGAAAAACTGTTTTTT.

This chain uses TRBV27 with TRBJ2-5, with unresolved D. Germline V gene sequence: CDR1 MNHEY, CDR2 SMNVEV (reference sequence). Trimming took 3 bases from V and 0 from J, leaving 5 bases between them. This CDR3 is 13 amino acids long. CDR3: CASSFLNQETQYF. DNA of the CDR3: TGTGCCAGCAGTTTTCTAAACCAAGAGACCCAGTACTTC.

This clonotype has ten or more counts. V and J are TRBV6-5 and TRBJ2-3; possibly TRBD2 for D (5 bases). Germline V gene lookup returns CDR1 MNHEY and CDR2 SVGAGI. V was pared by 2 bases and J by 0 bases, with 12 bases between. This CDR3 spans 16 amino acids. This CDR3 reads CASSYASAGSTDTQYF. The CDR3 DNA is TGTGCCAGCAGTTACGCCTCGGCGGGTAGCACAGATACGCAGTATTTT.

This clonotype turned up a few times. CDR3 residues: CASSLAQATDTQYF. CDR3 nucleotide sequence: TGTGCCAGCAGCTTAGCCCAGGCCACAGATACGCAGTATTTT. The chain joins TRBV7-2 to TRBJ2-3; D gene uncertain. CDR3 size: 14 residues. Germline CDR1 is SGHTA and CDR2 is FQGNSA. V lost 0 bases to trimming and J lost 2 bases, with 6 bases between them.

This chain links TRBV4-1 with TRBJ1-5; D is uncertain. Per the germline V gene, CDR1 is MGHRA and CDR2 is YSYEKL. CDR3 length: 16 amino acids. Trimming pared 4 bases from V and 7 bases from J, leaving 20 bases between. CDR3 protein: CASSLQPDGYRQPQHF. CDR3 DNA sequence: TGCGCCAGCAGCCTTCAACCGGACGGGTATAGACAGCCCCAGCATTTT.

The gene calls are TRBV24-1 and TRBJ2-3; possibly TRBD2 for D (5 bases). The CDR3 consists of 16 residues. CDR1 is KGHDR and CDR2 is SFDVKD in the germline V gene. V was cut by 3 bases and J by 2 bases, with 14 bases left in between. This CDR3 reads CATSDGVWETTDTQYF. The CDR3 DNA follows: TGTGCCACCAGTGATGGCGTCTGGGAGACCACAGATACGCAGTATTTT.

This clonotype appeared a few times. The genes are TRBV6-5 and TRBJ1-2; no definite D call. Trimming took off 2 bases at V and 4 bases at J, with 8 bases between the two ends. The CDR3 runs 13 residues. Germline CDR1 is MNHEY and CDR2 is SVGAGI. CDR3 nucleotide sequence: TGTGCCAGCAGTTACGTGATGGGCTATGGCTACACCTTC. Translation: CASSYVMGYGYTF.

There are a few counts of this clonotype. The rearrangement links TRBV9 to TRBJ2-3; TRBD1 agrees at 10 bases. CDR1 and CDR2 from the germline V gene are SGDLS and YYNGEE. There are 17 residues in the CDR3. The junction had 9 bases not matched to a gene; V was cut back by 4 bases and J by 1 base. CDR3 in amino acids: CASSPRTGGQGTDTQYF. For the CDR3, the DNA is TGTGCCAGCAGCCCAAGGACAGGGGGACAAGGCACAGATACGCAGTATTTT.

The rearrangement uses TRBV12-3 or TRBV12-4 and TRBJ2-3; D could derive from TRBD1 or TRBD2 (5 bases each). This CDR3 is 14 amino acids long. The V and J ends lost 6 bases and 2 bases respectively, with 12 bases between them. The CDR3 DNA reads TGTGCCAGCAGGGACGAGGGGTACACAGATACGCAGTATTTT. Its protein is CASRDEGYTDTQYF.

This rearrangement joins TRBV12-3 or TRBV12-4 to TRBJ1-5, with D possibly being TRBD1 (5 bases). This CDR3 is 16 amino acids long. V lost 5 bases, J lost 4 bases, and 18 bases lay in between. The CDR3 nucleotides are TGTGCCAGCAGTGCCACCGGGACGGCCTATAATCAGCCCCAGCATTTT. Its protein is CASSATGTAYNQPQHF.

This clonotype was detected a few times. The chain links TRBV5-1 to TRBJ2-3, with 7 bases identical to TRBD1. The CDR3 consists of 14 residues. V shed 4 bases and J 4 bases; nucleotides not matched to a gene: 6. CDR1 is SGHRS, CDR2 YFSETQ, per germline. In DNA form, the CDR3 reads TGCGCCAGCAGCCCAGGGACAGCGGCAGATACGCAGTATTTT. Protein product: CASSPGTAADTQYF.

In DNA form, the CDR3 reads TGCAGTGCTTCCCACTTGGGGGGACAGTCCTACAATGAGCAGTTCTTC. Encoded protein: CSASHLGGQSYNEQFF. The gene calls are TRBV20-1 and TRBJ2-1, with D maybe TRBD1 (7 bases). The CDR3 covers 16 residues. Per germline, CDR1 DFQATT and CDR2 SNEGSKA (reference sequence). V was trimmed by 5 bases and J by 1 base, leaving 18 bases between them.

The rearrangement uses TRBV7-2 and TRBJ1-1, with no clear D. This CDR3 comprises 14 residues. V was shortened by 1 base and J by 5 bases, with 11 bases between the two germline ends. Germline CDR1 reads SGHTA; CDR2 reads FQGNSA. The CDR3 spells CASSLVLGLTEAFF. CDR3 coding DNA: TGTGCCAGCAGCTTAGTCCTGGGATTGACTGAAGCTTTCTTT.

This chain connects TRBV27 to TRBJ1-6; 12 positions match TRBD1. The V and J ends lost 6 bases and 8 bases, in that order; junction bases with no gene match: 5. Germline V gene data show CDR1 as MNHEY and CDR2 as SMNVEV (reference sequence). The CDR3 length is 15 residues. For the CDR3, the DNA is TGTGCCAGCAGCTGGGACAGGGGGCCTCATTCACCCCTCCACTTT. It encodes CASSWDRGPHSPLHF.

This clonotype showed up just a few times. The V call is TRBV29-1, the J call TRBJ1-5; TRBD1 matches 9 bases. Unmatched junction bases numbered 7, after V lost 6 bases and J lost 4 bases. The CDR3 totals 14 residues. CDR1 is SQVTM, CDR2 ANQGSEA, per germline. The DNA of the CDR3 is TGCAGCGTGGGGGGACAGGGTAGGAATCAGCCCCAGCATTTT. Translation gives CSVGGQGRNQPQHF.

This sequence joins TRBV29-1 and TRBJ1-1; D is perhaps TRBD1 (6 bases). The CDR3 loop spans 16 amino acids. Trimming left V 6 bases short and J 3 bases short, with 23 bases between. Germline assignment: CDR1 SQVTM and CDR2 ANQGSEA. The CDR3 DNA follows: TGCAGCGTGACGGGGGGACAAGGTCTAAGGGACACTGAAGCTTTCTTT. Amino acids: CSVTGGQGLRDTEAFF.

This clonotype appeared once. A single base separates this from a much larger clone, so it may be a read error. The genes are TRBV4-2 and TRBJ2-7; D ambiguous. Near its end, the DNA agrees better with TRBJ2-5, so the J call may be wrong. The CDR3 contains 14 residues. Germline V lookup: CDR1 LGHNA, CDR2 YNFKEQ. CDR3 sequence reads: CVSSQESSGETQYF. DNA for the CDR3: TGTGTCAGCAGCCAAGAATCAAGTGGGGAGACCCAGTACTTC.